This T cell receptor beta chain was identified during a study of identical twins. Points from the study as a whole: Memory repertoires lacked the insertion deficit that abundant cord blood beta clonotypes showed. Without tracking the same donors, conclusions rested on cross-sectional statistical analysis. Where beta out-of-frame sequences were concerned, excess twin sharing was weaker.

Trimming cost V 4 bases and J 4 bases; bases outside gene matches: 4. Germline values: CDR1 SGHRS, CDR2 YFSETQ. The CDR3 is 13 amino acids. Worth noting for this clonotype: Antigen unknown.

Healthy Caucasians supplied all donations. TCRdb passed the 5' RACE reads through MiXCR, listing each CDR3 protein once. The sample gives 1.5 million to 2 million distinct CDR3 sequences, less than 35% of which show up once; under 0.35% is in the top ten. The sequence was collected from a newborn girl in good health. The chain has TRBV5-1 and TRBJ1-1, with 7 bases that match TRBD1. Sequenced input: cord blood. The CDR3 bases are TGCGCCAGCAGCGGATCAGGGGGCACTGAAGCTTTCTTT. Encoded protein: CASSGSGGTEAFF. The whole variable domain, filled in from reference TRBV5-1 and TRBJ1-1, reads KAGVTQTPRYLIKTRGQQVTLSCSPISGHRSVSWYQQTPGQGLQFLFEYFSETQRNKGNFPGRFSGRQFSNSRSEMNVSTLELGDSALYLCASSGSGGTEAFFGQGTRLTVV.